The 8 T cell receptor beta chains below all came from one sample that was sequenced in a study of blood T cell repertoires in COVID-19. Assay used: immunoSEQ multiplex PCR; TCRdb lists only in-frame clones, some missing. The sample comprises 40,000 to 65,000 clones, 86% of which are singletons, and under 3.5% rests with the top ten. The sequencing sample was made of peripheral blood. These receptors came from a man aged 80 or over with acute or convalescent COVID-19.

V usage is TRBV12-3 or TRBV12-4 and J usage is TRBJ1-6; D unclear. V was pared by 5 bases and J by 9 bases, with 11 bases between. The CDR3 runs to 13 residues. CDR3: CASSGTESSPLHF. In DNA, the CDR3 is TGTGCCAGCAGTGGAACAGAGTCTTCACCCCTCCACTTT.

The chain is built from TRBV7-2 and TRBJ1-1, with a tentative D call TRBD1 (6 bases). Germline CDR1 SGHTA, CDR2 FQGNSA. The CDR3 runs to 14 residues. Trimming took off 5 bases at V and 5 bases at J, with 15 bases between the two ends. The CDR3 region is CASSDSGGVTEAFF. The CDR3 DNA reads TGTGCCAGCAGCGACTCGGGGGGCGTAACTGAAGCTTTCTTT.

The chain is built from TRBV13 and TRBJ2-7; tentatively, D is TRBD1 (7 bases). The germline V gene has CDR1 PRHDT and CDR2 FYEKMQ (reference sequence). V was pared by 5 bases and J by 3 bases, with 20 bases between. The CDR3 has 16 amino acids. CDR3 amino acids: CASSGQTGRGFYEQYF. In nucleotides, the CDR3 is TGTGCCAGCAGCGGACAGACAGGGCGGGGCTTCTACGAGCAGTACTTC.

Only a few counts were recorded for this clone. The chain uses TRBV9 and TRBJ2-6; D not certain. Germline V gene sequence: CDR1 SGDLS, CDR2 YYNGEE. This CDR3 comprises 14 residues. V lost 0 bases, J lost 4 bases, and 5 bases lay in between. This CDR3 reads CASSVGGGANVLTF. CDR3 nucleotides: TGTGCCAGCAGCGTAGGAGGCGGGGCCAACGTCCTGACTTTC.

The chain employs TRBV30 and TRBJ1-3, with D perhaps matching TRBD1 (5 bases). Trimming removed 8 bases from V and 2 bases from J, with 13 bases in between. CDR1 and CDR2 (germline): GTSNPN, SVGIG (reference sequence). The CDR3 is 13 amino acids. The CDR3 spells CALQGSAGNTIYF. The CDR3 DNA reads as TGTGCCCTTCAGGGTTCGGCTGGAAACACCATATATTTT.

This clone was counted once. Other DNA sequences in this sample translate to the same CDR3. This chain joins TRBV20-1 and TRBJ2-3; tentative D call: TRBD1 (5 bases). The CDR3 sequence is 13 residues long. Germline-derived CDR1 and CDR2 are DFQATT and SNEGSKA (reference sequence). V dropped 3 bases and J dropped 3 bases, with 10 bases sitting between them. CDR3 DNA sequence: TGCAGTGCTAGTTCAGGGTCGACAGATACGCAGTATTTT. Encoded protein: CSASSGSTDTQYF.

This sequence joins TRBV24-1 and TRBJ2-1; possibly TRBD2 for D (6 bases). CDR1 and CDR2 from the germline V gene are KGHDR and SFDVKD. Trimming stripped 7 bases from V and 5 bases from J, with 11 bases between. The CDR3 runs to 13 residues. CDR3 sequence reads: CATRGGGDNEQFF. CDR3 coding DNA: TGTGCCACCAGGGGTGGCGGGGACAATGAGCAGTTCTTC.

The chain combines TRBV9 with TRBJ2-1; TRBD2 matches at 8 bases. The V gene end was trimmed by 4 bases and the J gene end by 4 bases; junction bases not matched to a gene: 10. CDR1 and CDR2 (germline): SGDLS, YYNGEE. The CDR3 has 16 amino acids. In DNA form, the CDR3 reads TGTGCCAGCAGCCCCTCAGGACTAGCTTCGTACAATGAGCAGTTCTTC. This translates into CASSPSGLASYNEQFF.